The 9 T cell receptor beta chains below all came from one sample that was sequenced in a study of T cell responses to AZD1222 COVID-19 vaccine. Here immunoSEQ multiplex PCR was the method, and the copy in TCRdb shows in-frame clones only, minus some. The data hold 140,000 or so clones, with approximately 93% observed a single time. The specimen was peripheral blood, collected after recovery from COVID-19. The receptors were sampled from an adult who had recovered from COVID-19.

Only one count was recorded for this clone. This chain uses TRBV4-2 with TRBJ1-2, with TRBD1 matching 7 bases. V was clipped by 4 bases and J by 2 bases; unmatched bases: 16. This CDR3 has 18 amino acids. Looked up from germline, CDR1 is LGHNA and CDR2 is YNFKEQ. CDR3: CASSLDSTGEYLNYGYTF. The CDR3 DNA reads as TGTGCCAGCAGCCTCGATAGTACAGGGGAATACTTGAACTATGGCTACACCTTC.

This clone was seen a single time. This sequence joins TRBV29-1 and TRBJ2-7; D is perhaps TRBD2 (6 bases). Trimming shortened V by 4 bases and J by 2 bases, and 9 bases separated the two germline ends. This CDR3 is 12 amino acids long. Germline V CDR1 and CDR2: SQVTM, ANQGSEA. This CDR3 reads CSVVASAYEQYF. CDR3 bases: TGCAGCGTTGTGGCTAGCGCCTACGAGCAGTACTTC.

The chain is built from TRBV19 and TRBJ2-3; unclear D gene. Germline-derived CDR1 and CDR2 are LNHDA and SQIVND (reference sequence). The ends were cut back, 6 bases at V and 1 base at J, with 5 bases in the middle. CDR3 size: 12 residues. The CDR3 sequence: CASSGRTDTQYF. The CDR3 bases are TGTGCCAGTAGCGGGCGCACAGATACGCAGTATTTT.

This chain uses TRBV29-1 with TRBJ2-5; 9 nucleotides agree with TRBD1. This CDR3 contains 16 residues. The trim removed 1 base at V and 7 bases at J, leaving 13 bases unmatched. Germline V gives CDR1 SQVTM, CDR2 ANQGSEA. CDR3 residues: CSVEGMDRGYLRTQYF. The CDR3 coding sequence is TGCAGCGTTGAAGGAATGGACAGGGGTTATCTTAGGACCCAGTACTTC.

The CDR3 DNA sequence: TGTGCCAGCAGCCAAGGTTACAGGGATGGCTACACCTTC. This sequence encodes CASSQGYRDGYTF. The chain links TRBV3-1 (or the pseudogene TRBV3-2) to TRBJ1-2, with D perhaps TRBD1 (6 bases). V lost 1 base and J 6 bases, leaving 9 bases between the germline ends. CDR3 length equals 13 residues. Germline V lookup: CDR1 LGHDT, CDR2 YNNKEL (reference sequence).

The chain employs TRBV15 and TRBJ1-6, with unresolved D. Germline V lookup: CDR1 LNHNV, CDR2 YYDKDF (reference sequence). The CDR3 length is 15 residues. The V end lost 5 bases, the J end lost 4 bases, and 12 bases lay between the germline ends. The CDR3 reads CATSVVFSYNSPLHF. The CDR3, as DNA: TGTGCCACCAGCGTCGTCTTTTCGTATAATTCACCCCTCCACTTT.

This chain connects TRBV18 to TRBJ1-4, with D maybe TRBD1 (5 bases). CDR3 length: 14 residues. Trimming took 2 bases from V and 4 from J, leaving 8 bases between them. Germline V gene sequence: CDR1 KGHSH, CDR2 LQKENI. The CDR3 here is CASSPDRVNEKLFF. For the CDR3, the DNA is TGTGCCAGCTCACCAGACAGAGTTAATGAAAAACTGTTTTTT.

The chain is built from TRBV30 and TRBJ1-6; the D is unclear. The germline gives CDR1 GTSNPN, CDR2 SVGIG (reference sequence). The CDR3 extends over 15 amino acids. The germline V and J ends were trimmed by 8 bases and 7 bases, with 21 bases remaining between them. The DNA of the CDR3 is TGTGCCGGGTCCTCGGACGGAGTGGCCAATTCACCCCTCCACTTT. Amino acids: CAGSSDGVANSPLHF.

This clone was picked up one time. This chain links TRBV14 with TRBJ1-1, with D possibly being TRBD1 (5 bases). Trimming cost V 4 bases and J 3 bases, with 21 bases left between them. Per germline, CDR1 SGHDN and CDR2 FVKESK. The CDR3 is 17 amino acids. CDR3 residues: CASSLIETRVGDTEAFF. Here the CDR3 DNA reads TGTGCCAGCAGCCTAATTGAGACCAGGGTCGGAGACACTGAAGCTTTCTTT.